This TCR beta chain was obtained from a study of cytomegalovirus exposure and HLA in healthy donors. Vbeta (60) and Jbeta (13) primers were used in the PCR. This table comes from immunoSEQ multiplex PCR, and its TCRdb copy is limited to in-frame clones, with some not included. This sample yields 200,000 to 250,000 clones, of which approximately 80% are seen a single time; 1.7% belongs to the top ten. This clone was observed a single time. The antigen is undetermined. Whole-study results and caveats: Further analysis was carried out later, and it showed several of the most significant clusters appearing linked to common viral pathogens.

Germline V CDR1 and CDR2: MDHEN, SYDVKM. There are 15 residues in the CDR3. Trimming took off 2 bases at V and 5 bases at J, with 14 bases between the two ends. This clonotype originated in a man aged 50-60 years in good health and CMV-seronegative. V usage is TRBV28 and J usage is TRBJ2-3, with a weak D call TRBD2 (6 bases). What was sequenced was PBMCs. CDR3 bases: TGTGCCAGCAGTTTAATGGCTCCCGGGGGAGATACGCAGTATTTT. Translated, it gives CASSLMAPGGDTQYF.